A single sample gave rise to the 8 T cell receptor beta chains below, sequenced in a study of blood T cells in healthy people across ages. With a J-beta primer mix and a sample-barcoded 5' primer, a second PCR ran about 7 to 11 cycles. TCRdb reprocessed the 5' RACE reads via MiXCR and lists one record per CDR3 protein. The sample has around 500,000 distinct CDR3 sequences, 40% to 55% seen once. What was sequenced was blood. These receptors came from a man of 80 years or more in good health.

Details on this clonotype: A much larger clone sits a single nucleotide away, making a read error possible. The chain recombines TRBV6-5 with TRBJ2-6; TRBD1 is a possible D gene (5 bases). Germline V CDR1 and CDR2: MNHEY, SVGAGI. There are 16 residues in the CDR3. DNA for the CDR3: TGTGCCAGCAGTCTACAGGTGGTCTCTGGGGCCAACGTCCCGACTTTC. This sequence encodes CASSLQVVSGANVPTF.

This clonotype was found a few times. The chain links TRBV20-1 to TRBJ2-1; TRBD2 matches at 7 bases. The CDR3 length is 15 residues. Germline values: CDR1 DFQATT, CDR2 SNEGSKA (reference sequence). The junction had 12 bases not matched to a gene; V was cut back by 6 bases and J by 4 bases. The CDR3 DNA is TGCAGTGCCATAGGGCCTAGCGGTAATTACAATGAGCAGTTCTTC. Its translation: CSAIGPSGNYNEQFF.

The chain joins TRBV20-1 to TRBJ2-3; 7 bases match TRBD2. This CDR3 is 16 amino acids long. Germline loops: CDR1 DFQATT, CDR2 SNEGSKA (reference sequence). The V gene end was trimmed by 1 base and the J gene end by 3 bases; junction bases not matched to a gene: 10. CDR3 in DNA: TGCAGTGCTAGAGTGCCTCTAGCGGAGGGAACAGATACGCAGTATTTT. It specifies CSARVPLAEGTDTQYF.

The chain has TRBV6-2 or TRBV6-3 and TRBJ2-1; 9 nucleotides agree with TRBD2. Trimming took 6 bases from V and 2 from J; bases not matched to a gene: 17. Germline CDR1 MNHEY, CDR2 SVGEGT. The CDR3 is 19 residues long. CDR3 DNA: TGTGCCAGCAGATCCTCCCAGGTGCGGGGGGGCCGCGCCTACAATGAGCAGTTCTTC. Protein: CASRSSQVRGGRAYNEQFF.

About this clonotype: The junction departs from germline at one end; a sequencing error may be responsible. The rearrangement links TRBV20-1 to TRBJ2-5, with D possibly called TRBD1 or TRBD2 (5 bases each). This CDR3 comprises 13 residues. Germline V CDR1 and CDR2: DFQATT, SNEGSKA (reference sequence). CDR3 sequence: CSARGAAQETQYF. CDR3 bases: TGCAGTGCCAGAGGGGCCGCCCAAGAGACCCAGTACTTC.

This sequence joins TRBV29-1 and TRBJ1-1; D unresolved. This CDR3 region has 17 residues. In germline, CDR1 is SQVTM, CDR2 ANQGSEA. V was clipped by 4 bases and J by 0 bases, with 21 bases between them. The CDR3 region is CSVGGHHGRNMNTEAFF. The CDR3 nucleotides read TGCAGCGTTGGAGGCCATCACGGACGGAATATGAACACTGAAGCTTTCTTT. Supplemented by reference TRBV29-1 and TRBJ1-1, the full variable domain reads SAVISQKPSRDICQRGTSLTIQCQVDSQVTMMFWYRQQPGQSLTLIATANQGSEATYESGFVIDKFPISRPNLTFSTLTVSNMSPEDSSIYLCSVGGHHGRNMNTEAFFGQGTRLTVV.

This clonotype was counted ten times or more. The chain joins TRBV6-5 to TRBJ2-1; 10 nucleotides agree with TRBD2. The CDR3 has 15 residues. Germline CDR1 and CDR2: MNHEY and SVGAGI. V lost 4 bases, J lost 2 bases, and 2 bases stayed unmatched. DNA of the CDR3: TGTGCCAGCAGTTCTAGCGGGAGACCCTACAATGAGCAGTTCTTC. Residues: CASSSSGRPYNEQFF.

The chain couples TRBV20-1 to TRBJ2-3, with D possibly TRBD1 on 6 matching bases. Trimming removed 5 bases at V and 4 bases at J, with 22 bases between. This CDR3 comprises 16 residues. Germline values: CDR1 DFQATT, CDR2 SNEGSKA (reference sequence). CDR3 residues: CSALPQGKIFSDTQYF. Here the CDR3 DNA reads TGCAGTGCTCTTCCACAGGGAAAAATTTTTTCAGATACGCAGTATTTT.